The 11 T cell receptor beta chains below all came from one sample that was sequenced in a study of T cell changes during pregnancy in multiple sclerosis (dated 2019 in TCRdb). Library creation used the immunoSEQ multiplex PCR assay. TCRdb took this table from immuneACCESS and kept in-frame rearrangements with V and J called. Such tables lack part of the clones; where checked against another copy, unresolved V genes explain under half of the gap, and the rest is unexplained. The table for this sample lists approximately 28,000 clones; about 84% of them were counted only once. The biggest ten clones account for 8% to 9.5% of the sample. This specimen was CD8+ T cells from peripheral blood mononuclear cells, taken after pregnancy. The receptor source for this set is a female donor with multiple sclerosis, enrolled in a pregnancy study.

This chain links TRBV27 with TRBJ2-1; TRBD1 might be the D (5 bases). Germline values: CDR1 MNHEY, CDR2 SMNVEV (reference sequence). V was shortened by 3 bases and J by 6 bases, with 15 bases between the two germline ends. This CDR3 is 15 amino acids long. The CDR3 sequence: CASSFLGAGSNEQFF. The CDR3, as DNA: TGTGCCAGCAGTTTTCTAGGGGCCGGAAGCAATGAGCAGTTCTTC.

CDR3 residues: CASARRGNTEAFF. The CDR3 bases are TGTGCCAGCGCCCGCCGGGGGAACACTGAAGCTTTCTTT. The rearrangement uses TRBV25-1 and TRBJ1-1, with unresolved D. CDR3 length: 13 residues. Germline assignment: CDR1 MGHDK and CDR2 SYGVNS. V was clipped by 8 bases and J by 1 base, with 11 bases between them.

The chain is built from TRBV30 and TRBJ1-6; perhaps TRBD1 as D (5 bases). This CDR3 contains 15 residues. The germline V gene has CDR1 GTSNPN and CDR2 SVGIG (reference sequence). The ends were cut back, 1 base at V and 7 bases at J, with 14 bases in the middle. The CDR3 DNA reads as TGTGCCTGGAGTGACGAGGACACCTTAAATTCACCCCTCCACTTT. It yields the protein CAWSDEDTLNSPLHF.

The chain is built from TRBV28 and TRBJ2-7, with D possibly TRBD1 on 6 matching bases. V gave up 3 bases and J gave up 4 bases, with 13 bases separating them. There are 14 residues in the CDR3. Germline V CDR1 and CDR2: MDHEN, SYDVKM. In nucleotides, the CDR3 is TGTGCCAGCAGTTTCGGCAGGGGAGAGTACGAGCAGTACTTC. Residues: CASSFGRGEYEQYF.

The rearrangement links TRBV7-8 to TRBJ2-7, with D possibly being TRBD1 (6 bases). Trimming took 3 bases from V and 4 from J, leaving 13 bases between them. The CDR3 consists of 14 residues. Looked up from germline, CDR1 is SGHVS and CDR2 is FQNEAQ. The CDR3 loop reads CASSFLDREYEQYF. DNA of the CDR3: TGTGCCAGCAGCTTTCTGGACAGAGAATACGAGCAGTACTTC. The whole variable domain, filled in from reference TRBV7-8 and TRBJ2-7, reads GAGVSQSPRYKVAKRGQDVALRCDPISGHVSLFWYQQALGQGPEFLTYFQNEAQLDKSGLPSDRFFAERPEGSVSTLKIQRTQQEDSAVYLCASSFLDREYEQYFGPGTRLTVT.

This clone has a count of ten or more. One junction end does not reproduce the germline sequence, and a read error may be involved. The chain uses TRBV13 and TRBJ1-2; D might be TRBD1 (5 bases). Germline assignment: CDR1 PRHDT and CDR2 FYEKMQ (reference sequence). CDR3 length equals 13 residues. The CDR3 DNA reads as TGTGCCAGCAGCTTAGGACAGGTGTTGGGCTGCACCTTC. It specifies CASSLGQVLGCTF.

The V call is TRBV9, the J call TRBJ1-1, with 10 bases identical to TRBD1. Per the germline V gene, CDR1 is SGDLS and CDR2 is YYNGEE. With V trimmed by 4 bases and J by 10 bases, 10 bases remained unmatched. This CDR3 region has 14 residues. This CDR3 reads CASSQTGTGDRAFF. The CDR3 region has the DNA TGTGCCAGCAGCCAGACCGGGACAGGGGATCGAGCTTTCTTT.

The chain carries TRBV15 and TRBJ1-1; D ambiguous. CDR3 length: 15 amino acids. Germline lookup yields CDR1 LNHNV and CDR2 YYDKDF (reference sequence). The V end was cut by 3 bases, the J end by 0 bases, with 11 bases between. CDR3 region: CATSRPGRLNTEAFF. The CDR3 DNA reads as TGTGCCACCAGCAGGCCGGGGAGACTGAACACTGAAGCTTTCTTT. The full variable domain, its missing parts supplied by reference TRBV15 and TRBJ1-1, is DAMVIQNPRYQVTQFGKPVTLSCSQTLNHNVMYWYQQKSSQAPKLLFHYYDKDFNNEADTPDNFQSRRPNTSFCFLDIRSPGLGDTAMYLCATSRPGRLNTEAFFGQGTRLTVV.

This chain links TRBV5-1 with TRBJ1-6; 7 nucleotides match TRBD1. The CDR3 extends over 14 amino acids. J gave up 6 bases and V 4 bases, and 4 bases lay outside the gene matches. Germline V gives CDR1 SGHRS, CDR2 YFSETQ. CDR3 amino acids: CASSPYRGNSPLHF. As DNA, the CDR3 is TGCGCCAGCAGCCCCTACAGGGGTAATTCACCCCTCCACTTT.

This chain links TRBV6-4 with TRBJ2-3; D is unclear. The CDR3 runs to 15 residues. The V gene's germline CDR1 is MRHNA and CDR2 SNTAGT. Trimming took off 0 bases at V and 1 base at J, with 8 bases between the two ends. The CDR3 nucleotides read TGTGCCAGCAGTGACTCGCCAGGCGGCACAGATACGCAGTATTTT. Translating it yields CASSDSPGGTDTQYF.

The J gene is TRBJ2-3, the V gene TRBV6-5, with TRBD1 matching 9 bases. J gave up 7 bases and V 6 bases, and 8 bases lay outside the gene matches. The CDR3 has 14 amino acids. Looked up from germline, CDR1 is MNHEY and CDR2 is SVGAGI. The CDR3 loop is CASRPGTGFHTQYF. The CDR3 nucleotides are TGTGCCAGCAGGCCCGGGACAGGGTTCCATACGCAGTATTTT.